These T cell receptor beta chains were read from a single sample in a study of OX40 agonist ivuxolimab in advanced cancers. Sequenced by immunoSEQ multiplex PCR; TCRdb stores in-frame clones only, minus some. The table lists around 40,000 clones, 88% of them singletons. Here the sequenced sample was CD4+ or CD8+ T cells sorted from blood, taken in a trial of the OX40 agonist ivuxolimab. The source is an adult with an advanced solid tumor such as melanoma, head and neck, liver or kidney cancer. The CDR3 runs from the conserved cysteine through the conserved F or W. The order of the fields is V gene, D gene, CDR3 length, clone size, J gene, CDR3 DNA, CDR3 protein. D genes are given only for firm matches. Rows give clone size only sometimes, using once, few, many, or a class for an expanded clone.

V: TRBV5-1
D: .
length: 13
size: .
J: TRBJ2-1
DNA: TGCGCCAGCAGCTTGGGAGGGGACAATGAGCAGTTCTTC
CDR3: CASSLGGDNEQFF

V: TRBV4-1
D: .
length: 15
size: .
J: TRBJ1-2
DNA: TGCGCCAGCAGCCAAGGGGCAGGGGATCTCTATGGCTACACCTTC
CDR3: CASSQGAGDLYGYTF

V: TRBV19
D: .
length: 13
size: .
J: TRBJ1-1
DNA: TGTGCCAGTAGTCCCACAGGGACCCCTGAAGCTTTCTTT
CDR3: CASSPTGTPEAFF

V: TRBV28
D: .
length: 18
size: once
J: TRBJ1-3
DNA: TGTGCCAGCAGTGAGCAGGGTGTTGAATACTGGTCTGGAAACACCATATATTTT
CDR3: CASSEQGVEYWSGNTIYF

V: TRBV27
D: TRBD2
length: 13
size: .
J: TRBJ2-1
DNA: TGTGCCAGCAAACTAGCGGGAGCCAGTGAGCAGTTCTTC
CDR3: CASKLAGASEQFF

V: TRBV6-5
D: .
length: 15
size: .
J: TRBJ2-1
DNA: TGTGCCAGCAGTTATTATCGGGTCCCTCAGGATGAGCAGTTCTTC
CDR3: CASSYYRVPQDEQFF

V: TRBV10-3
D: .
length: 13
size: .
J: TRBJ1-5
DNA: TGTGCCATCAGGGGGGACATCGATCAGCCCCAGCATTTT
CDR3: CAIRGDIDQPQHF

V: TRBV19
D: TRBD2
length: 17
size: .
J: TRBJ2-2
DNA: TGTGCCAGTAGTCTCGGACTAGCGGCCACTTACACCGGGGAGCTGTTTTTT
CDR3: CASSLGLAATYTGELFF

V: TRBV4-2
D: .
length: 15
size: large
J: TRBJ1-2
DNA: TGTGCCAGCAGCCAAGATCAGACCGGGGCCTATGGCTACACCTTC
CDR3: CASSQDQTGAYGYTF

V: TRBV2
D: TRBD1
length: 14
size: .
J: TRBJ2-7
DNA: TGTGCCAGCAGTGCGGGACAGGGGGCCTACGAGCAGTACTTC
CDR3: CASSAGQGAYEQYF

V: TRBV5-6
D: TRBD1
length: 13
size: .
J: TRBJ2-7
DNA: TGTGCCAGCTTTCAGGGGGCGCGGGACGAGCAGTACTTC
CDR3: CASFQGARDEQYF

V: TRBV5-1
D: TRBD2
length: 19
size: .
J: TRBJ2-1
DNA: TGCGCCAGCAGCTGGGGGACTAGCGGGAGGCAAGGCAACTACAATGAGCAGTTCTTC
CDR3: CASSWGTSGRQGNYNEQFF

V: TRBV6-6
D: .
length: 12
size: .
J: TRBJ1-1
DNA: TGTGCCAGCGGGGGGCCAGCCCCTGAAGCTTTCTTT
CDR3: CASGGPAPEAFF

V: TRBV19
D: .
length: 15
size: .
J: TRBJ1-5
DNA: TGTGCCAGTAGTAGGGTGGGATATAGCAATCAGCCCCAGCATTTT
CDR3: CASSRVGYSNQPQHF

V: TRBV27
D: .
length: 18
size: .
J: TRBJ1-2
DNA: TGTGCCAGCAGTTCCTTGGGGGGGCTAGTTGCTTACCCCTATGGCTACACCTTC
CDR3: CASSSLGGLVAYPYGYTF

V: TRBV29-1
D: .
length: 13
size: .
J: TRBJ1-1
DNA: TGCAGCGTTGAAGGGGCAGGCGGGACTGAAGCTTTCTTT
CDR3: CSVEGAGGTEAFF

V: TRBV5-1
D: .
length: 14
size: .
J: TRBJ1-1
DNA: TGCGCCAGCAGGAAGGGTGAGATGAACACTGAAGCTTTCTTT
CDR3: CASRKGEMNTEAFF

V: TRBV6-5
D: TRBD1
length: 13
size: .
J: TRBJ1-2
DNA: TGTGCCAGCAGTTGGGGACAGGGCTATGGCTACACCTTC
CDR3: CASSWGQGYGYTF

V: TRBV28
D: .
length: 12
size: .
J: TRBJ2-7
DNA: TGTGCCAGCAGTTTCCGGAGAGGCGAGCAGTACTTC
CDR3: CASSFRRGEQYF

V: TRBV5-4
D: .
length: 15
size: .
J: TRBJ2-3
DNA: TGTGCCAGCAGCGGCGCGACAGGCGGAACAGATACGCAGTATTTT
CDR3: CASSGATGGTDTQYF

V: TRBV6-6
D: .
length: 13
size: .
J: TRBJ1-2
DNA: TGTGCCAGCAGTTCCCTGCCGCCCAGGGGCTACACCTTC
CDR3: CASSSLPPRGYTF

V: TRBV10-3
D: .
length: 15
size: once
J: TRBJ2-7
DNA: TGTGCCATCAGCGAGGAGCAGGCTCCGACCTACGAGCAGTACTTC
CDR3: CAISEEQAPTYEQYF

V: TRBV6-4
D: .
length: 18
size: once
J: TRBJ2-2
DNA: TGTGCCAGCAGTTACTCGGTTAGCGGCCTGATGGCTTTCGGGGAGCTGTTTTTT
CDR3: CASSYSVSGLMAFGELFF

V: TRBV19
D: TRBD1
length: 13
size: .
J: TRBJ1-2
DNA: TGTGCCAGTAGACAGGGGGCAGGTTATGGCTACACCTTC
CDR3: CASRQGAGYGYTF

V: TRBV19
D: .
length: 14
size: .
J: TRBJ2-3
DNA: TGTGCCTCTACCCCCAACAGGTTGGGAGATACGCAGTATTTT
CDR3: CASTPNRLGDTQYF

V: TRBV27
D: .
length: 14
size: .
J: TRBJ2-5
DNA: TGTGCCAGCAGGGGACGCGGAGTCCAAGAGACCCAGTACTTC
CDR3: CASRGRGVQETQYF

V: TRBV29-1
D: TRBD2
length: 17
size: .
J: TRBJ2-1
DNA: TGCAGCGTCTACGGACTAGCGGGGGGCCCCGGGAGGAATGAGCAGTTCTTC
CDR3: CSVYGLAGGPGRNEQFF

V: TRBV27
D: .
length: 13
size: .
J: TRBJ1-2
DNA: TGTGCCAGCAGTTTCGGGACGTCCGATGGCTACACCTTC
CDR3: CASSFGTSDGYTF

V: TRBV4-1
D: TRBD1
length: 14
size: .
J: TRBJ2-7
DNA: TGTGCCAGCAGCCCAGGGACAGTTATCGACGAGCAGTACTTC
CDR3: CASSPGTVIDEQYF

V: TRBV6-5
D: .
length: 11
size: .
J: TRBJ1-2
DNA: TGTGCCAGCATAGGAGGGGAGGGCTACACCTTC
CDR3: CASIGGEGYTF

V: TRBV9
D: .
length: 15
size: .
J: TRBJ1-2
DNA: TGTGCCAGCAGCGCAAGCGGGGCCTTCGGGAATGGCTACACCTTC
CDR3: CASSASGAFGNGYTF

V: TRBV2
D: .
length: 17
size: .
J: TRBJ2-4
DNA: TGTGCCAGCGCTTGGGAGTCAGGGGAATCAGTCAAAAACATTCAGTACTTC
CDR3: CASAWESGESVKNIQYF

V: TRBV19
D: .
length: 14
size: .
J: TRBJ2-7
DNA: TGTGCCAGTAGTGCCGGACTGCTGGCCTACGAGCAGTACTTC
CDR3: CASSAGLLAYEQYF

V: TRBV7-9
D: .
length: 16
size: few
J: TRBJ1-2
DNA: TGTGCCAGCAGCTCTTCTTACCTGGGTGCTAACTATGGCTACACCTTC
CDR3: CASSSSYLGANYGYTF

V: TRBV14
D: TRBD1
length: 14
size: .
J: TRBJ2-7
DNA: TGTGCCAGCTCGGTCGGGACAGGCTCCTACGAGCAGTACTTC
CDR3: CASSVGTGSYEQYF

V: TRBV18
D: TRBD2
length: 17
size: .
J: TRBJ2-2
DNA: TGTGCCAGCTCACAACTAGCGGGGGCCCTGAGAACCGGGGAGCTGTTTTTT
CDR3: CASSQLAGALRTGELFF

V: TRBV27
D: .
length: 13
size: .
J: TRBJ2-7
DNA: TGTGCCAGCAGTTCAGGGGCCTCCTACGAGCAGTACTTC
CDR3: CASSSGASYEQYF

V: TRBV7-9
D: .
length: 16
size: .
J: TRBJ2-3
DNA: TGTGCCAGCAGCCCACCTCCCGGAGATAGCACAGATACGCAGTATTTT
CDR3: CASSPPPGDSTDTQYF

V: TRBV13
D: TRBD1
length: 14
size: .
J: TRBJ1-2
DNA: TGTGCCAGCAGGTCGACAGGGTGGACCTATGGCTACACCTTC
CDR3: CASRSTGWTYGYTF

V: TRBV7-9
D: .
length: 17
size: .
J: TRBJ1-3
DNA: TGTGCCAGCAGCCACGACCCAAAGACAGGACCTGGAAACACCATATATTTT
CDR3: CASSHDPKTGPGNTIYF

V: TRBV11-2
D: .
length: 13
size: .
J: TRBJ1-3
DNA: TGTGCCAGCAGCCCGCGGCCTAGGGACACCATATATTTT
CDR3: CASSPRPRDTIYF

V: TRBV4-1
D: .
length: 13
size: .
J: TRBJ2-1
DNA: TGCGCCAGCAGCCAAGACAGGGGAGATGAGCAGTTCTTC
CDR3: CASSQDRGDEQFF

V: TRBV11-2
D: .
length: 17
size: .
J: TRBJ1-3
DNA: TGTGCCAGCAGCTTGGCCTTGGGCGGGCGCTCTGGAAACACCATATATTTT
CDR3: CASSLALGGRSGNTIYF

V: TRBV7-5
D: .
length: 14
size: .
J: TRBJ1-1
DNA: TGTGCCAGTACAAAGCCCCGTGGTTCAGCAAAAGCTTTCTTT
CDR3: CASTKPRGSAKAFF

V: TRBV27
D: .
length: 14
size: .
J: TRBJ1-1
DNA: TGTGCCAGCAGTTTATCGCAGTTGAACACTGAAGCTTTCTTT
CDR3: CASSLSQLNTEAFF

V: TRBV2
D: TRBD1
length: 18
size: .
J: TRBJ1-1
DNA: TGTGCCAGCAAGCCTAAGAACCGGGACAGGGACTTGAACACTGAAGCTTTCTTT
CDR3: CASKPKNRDRDLNTEAFF

V: TRBV7-8
D: TRBD1
length: 15
size: .
J: TRBJ1-3
DNA: TGTGCCAGCAGCTCTAAGACAGGGTGGGGAAACACCATATATTTT
CDR3: CASSSKTGWGNTIYF

V: TRBV6-5
D: .
length: 13
size: once
J: TRBJ2-2
DNA: TGTGCCAGCAGTTACCAGAGGACCGGGGAGCTGTTTTTT
CDR3: CASSYQRTGELFF

V: TRBV2
D: .
length: 11
size: .
J: TRBJ1-2
DNA: TGTGCCAGCATCCCTGAGAGTACCCTCACCTTC
CDR3: CASIPESTLTF

V: TRBV4-1
D: .
length: 14
size: .
J: TRBJ1-2
DNA: TGCGCCAGCAGCCAAGATTCAGTGGGGATCGGCTACACCTTC
CDR3: CASSQDSVGIGYTF

V: TRBV28
D: .
length: 16
size: .
J: TRBJ1-3
DNA: TGTGCCAGCACTCCCGGATGGACAGCCGTCGGAAACACCATATATTTT
CDR3: CASTPGWTAVGNTIYF

V: TRBV7-2
D: .
length: 16
size: .
J: TRBJ2-3
DNA: TGTGCCAGCAGACCCGGGGCGAATACGGTTCGTGGTACGCAGTATTTT
CDR3: CASRPGANTVRGTQYF

V: TRBV27
D: .
length: 13
size: .
J: TRBJ1-1
DNA: TGTGCCAGCAGACAGTTTTCGAACACTGAAGCTTTCTTT
CDR3: CASRQFSNTEAFF

V: TRBV21-1
D: .
length: 17
size: .
J: TRBJ2-1
DNA: TGTGCCAGCAGCAACGGGAGACTACTACTCTCCTACAATGAGCAGTTCTTC
CDR3: CASSNGRLLLSYNEQFF

V: TRBV5-1
D: TRBD1
length: 15
size: once
J: TRBJ1-1
DNA: TGCGCCAGCAGCAGAGGACAGGGAGGAAACACTGAAGCTTTCTTT
CDR3: CASSRGQGGNTEAFF

V: TRBV7-2
D: .
length: 14
size: .
J: TRBJ1-2
DNA: TGTGCCAGCATCAGGGGAGAGGGCCGCTATGGCTACACCTTC
CDR3: CASIRGEGRYGYTF